This is a list of T cell receptor beta chains from one sample in a study of blood T cell repertoires in COVID-19. TCRdb's copy holds only in-frame clones and misses some; the assay was immunoSEQ multiplex PCR. Of some 33,000 clones listed, about nine tenths were seen once; the top ten hold just over 20%. The specimen was peripheral blood. Source of these receptors: a man in his 60s with acute or convalescent COVID-19. The CDR3 runs from the conserved cysteine through the conserved F or W. The D gene is left open where the match is weak. Clone size is shown for a subset of rows, as once, few, many or a class of expanded clone.

d_call	v_call	clone_size	j_call	cdr3_aa	cdr3_nt
TRBD2	TRBV19	.	TRBJ2-7	CASSIAGTSVHEQYF	TGTGCCAGTAGTATAGCCGGGACTAGCGTCCACGAGCAGTACTTC
.	TRBV4-2	.	TRBJ2-6	CASSQQFNSGANVLTF	TGTGCCAGCAGCCAACAGTTTAACTCTGGGGCCAACGTCCTGACTTTC
TRBD1	TRBV2	.	TRBJ2-2	CASSEWGQGAAKGELFF	TGTGCCAGCAGTGAATGGGGACAGGGGGCTGCTAAGGGGGAGCTGTTTTTT
.	TRBV10-2	.	TRBJ2-4	CASTSRGLNDPRAKNIQYF	TGCGCCAGCACCAGCCGCGGGTTAAACGATCCTAGAGCCAAAAACATTCAGTACTTC
.	TRBV28	.	TRBJ2-7	CASSPTWLNEQYF	TGTGCCAGCAGTCCCACATGGCTCAACGAGCAGTACTTC
TRBD2	TRBV5-1	.	TRBJ2-5	CASSPGRGRAAGETQYF	TGCGCCAGCAGCCCAGGTCGTGGGAGGGCCGCGGGGGAGACCCAGTACTTC
.	TRBV5-5	.	TRBJ1-1	CASSPDGVMNTEAFF	TGTGCCAGCAGCCCGGACGGGGTCATGAACACTGAAGCTTTCTTT
.	TRBV7-9	.	TRBJ1-1	CASSPGQSNTEAFF	TGTGCCAGCAGCCCAGGACAGTCGAACACTGAAGCTTTCTTT
.	TRBV5-1	.	TRBJ1-6	CASSLRQADSPLHF	TGCGCCAGCAGCTTGAGACAGGCGGATTCACCCCTCCACTTT
.	TRBV7-8	few	TRBJ2-7	CASSFTGFSYEQYF	TGTGCCAGCAGCTTTACGGGATTCTCCTACGAGCAGTACTTC
TRBD2	TRBV5-5	.	TRBJ2-4	CASSPTRTSGRGNIQYF	TGTGCCAGCAGCCCGACCCGGACTAGCGGGAGAGGTAACATTCAGTACTTC
TRBD2	TRBV11-3	.	TRBJ2-3	CASSLGLGTSGPDDTQYF	TGTGCCAGCAGCTTAGGCCTAGGGACTAGCGGTCCGGATGATACGCAGTATTTT
TRBD1	TRBV4-1	.	TRBJ1-1	CASSQAGQGNTEAFF	TGCGCCAGCAGCCAAGCCGGACAGGGGAACACTGAAGCTTTCTTT
TRBD1	TRBV5-5	.	TRBJ2-7	CASSLRGREQYF	TGTGCCAGCAGCTTGAGGGGGCGCGAGCAGTACTTC
TRBD1	TRBV18	.	TRBJ2-7	CASSPPGTVGEQYF	TGTGCCAGCTCACCACCCGGGACAGTGGGAGAGCAGTACTTC
.	TRBV29-1	.	TRBJ2-3	CSVRSDPTDTQYF	TGCAGCGTTCGTTCAGATCCCACAGATACGCAGTATTTT
TRBD1	TRBV11-2	.	TRBJ1-5	CASSPTTGPQPQHF	TGTGCCAGCAGCCCTACGACAGGGCCTCAGCCCCAGCATTTT
.	TRBV11-3	.	TRBJ2-7	CASSSEGNRYEQYF	TGTGCCAGCAGTTCAGAGGGAAACCGTTACGAGCAGTACTTC